The following is a T cell receptor (beta chain) sequence with its context. Distinct nucleotide sequences in the sample also encode this CDR3. This sample was taken from a study of blood T cell repertoires in COVID-19. Germline V gene data show CDR1 as MRHNA and CDR2 as SNTAGT. V was trimmed by 3 bases and J by 6 bases, leaving 11 bases between them. The length of the CDR3 is 13 residues. Libraries were prepared by immunoSEQ multiplex PCR; TCRdb keeps only in-frame clonotypes and omits some of them. The sample yields under 200,000 clones, about 88% seen once. This clonotype originated in a woman aged 40 to 50 in a cohort exposed to, infected with or recovered from COVID-19 (not recorded which). The sample consisted of PBMCs or T cells enriched from blood (not recorded which). The chain uses TRBV6-4 and TRBJ1-2; D is uncertain. In nucleotides, the CDR3 is TGTGCCAGCAGTGATTCAGAGGGAGATGGCTACACCTTC. Its translation: CASSDSEGDGYTF.